Below, 8 T cell receptor beta chains from the same sample are listed, as sequenced in a study of identical twins. In TCRdb, the 5' RACE reads were re-called with MiXCR into one record per CDR3 protein. Here the sample spans 700,000 to 950,000 distinct CDR3 sequences, 10% to 15% being singletons. These data also formed part of another study, on yellow fever vaccine responses in identical twins.

Specimen: PBMCs. The receptor source for this set is a woman under 30 in good health.

This chain uses TRBV12-3 or TRBV12-4 with TRBJ2-7; D call uncertain. The V end lost 3 bases, the J end lost 2 bases, and 8 bases lay between the germline ends. This CDR3 has 13 amino acids. The CDR3, as DNA: TGTGCCAGCAGTTTCACGAAGACCTACGAGCAGTACTTC. It encodes CASSFTKTYEQYF.

This rearrangement joins TRBV20-1 to TRBJ2-3; D unclear. The germline V gene has CDR1 DFQATT and CDR2 SNEGSKA (reference sequence). Trimming shortened V by 6 bases and J by 0 bases, and 13 bases separated the two germline ends. The CDR3 contains 14 residues. The CDR3 nucleotides read TGCAGTGCGTCTCTATCGTCTAGCACAGATACGCAGTATTTT. Encoded protein: CSASLSSSTDTQYF.

This clonotype was observed a single time. CDR3 nucleotide sequence: TGTGCCAGCAGCCCCCTCGACAGGGTCCACGAGCAGTACTTC. Residues: CASSPLDRVHEQYF. The chain links TRBV3-1 to TRBJ2-7; 7 bases are a match to TRBD1. The trim removed 4 bases at V and 5 bases at J, leaving 8 bases unmatched. The germline gives CDR1 LGHDT, CDR2 YNNKEL (reference sequence). This CDR3 comprises 14 residues.

This clonotype was detected ten times or more. The gene calls are TRBV5-1 and TRBJ2-5; TRBD2 aligns across 9 bases. This CDR3 is built from 15 residues. CDR1 is SGHRS, CDR2 YFSETQ, per germline. V lost 0 bases and J lost 2; bases outside the gene matches: 2. The CDR3 loop is CASSLGLAEQETQYF. The CDR3 bases are TGCGCCAGCAGCTTGGGACTAGCGGAACAAGAGACCCAGTACTTC.

This clonotype was found a few times. This chain connects TRBV3-1 to TRBJ1-1, with 7 bases fitting TRBD1. The germline V gene encodes CDR1 LGHDT and CDR2 YNNKEL (reference sequence). Losses at the gene ends were 1 base for V and 7 bases for J; bases not matched to a gene: 12. The CDR3 is 16 amino acids. The CDR3 region is CASSQVLQGRTDEAFF. The DNA of the CDR3 is TGTGCCAGCAGCCAAGTCCTACAGGGGCGCACCGATGAAGCTTTCTTT.

The DNA of the CDR3 is TGTGCCAGCAGCCTCACACAGGGTAGGGGCACAGATACGCAGTATTTT. Protein: CASSLTQGRGTDTQYF. This chain joins TRBV3-1 and TRBJ2-3; D may be TRBD1 (6 bases). The germline V gene has CDR1 LGHDT and CDR2 YNNKEL (reference sequence). CDR3 length: 16 amino acids. Trimming removed 4 bases at V and 1 base at J, with 15 bases between.

This clonotype was detected only a few times. The chain combines TRBV6-1 with TRBJ2-7, with 8 bases aligning to TRBD2. The V gene's germline CDR1 is MNHNS and CDR2 SASEGT. V gave up 7 bases and J gave up 0 bases; unmatched junction bases: 8. This CDR3 has 15 amino acids. Here the CDR3 DNA reads TGTGCCAGCAATAGGGACGGGACTAGCTCCTACGAGCAGTACGTC. Its translation is CASNRDGTSSYEQYV.

There are a few counts of this clonotype. This chain connects TRBV7-9 to TRBJ1-4; D is ambiguous. Between the trimmed V and J ends, which lost 4 bases and 8 bases, there was a span of 17 bases. The length of the CDR3 is 15 residues. The germline V gene encodes CDR1 SEHNR and CDR2 FQNEAQ (reference sequence). The CDR3 spells CASSSKAQLEEKLFF. The CDR3 DNA follows: TGTGCCAGCAGCTCCAAGGCTCAGTTAGAGGAAAAACTGTTTTTT.